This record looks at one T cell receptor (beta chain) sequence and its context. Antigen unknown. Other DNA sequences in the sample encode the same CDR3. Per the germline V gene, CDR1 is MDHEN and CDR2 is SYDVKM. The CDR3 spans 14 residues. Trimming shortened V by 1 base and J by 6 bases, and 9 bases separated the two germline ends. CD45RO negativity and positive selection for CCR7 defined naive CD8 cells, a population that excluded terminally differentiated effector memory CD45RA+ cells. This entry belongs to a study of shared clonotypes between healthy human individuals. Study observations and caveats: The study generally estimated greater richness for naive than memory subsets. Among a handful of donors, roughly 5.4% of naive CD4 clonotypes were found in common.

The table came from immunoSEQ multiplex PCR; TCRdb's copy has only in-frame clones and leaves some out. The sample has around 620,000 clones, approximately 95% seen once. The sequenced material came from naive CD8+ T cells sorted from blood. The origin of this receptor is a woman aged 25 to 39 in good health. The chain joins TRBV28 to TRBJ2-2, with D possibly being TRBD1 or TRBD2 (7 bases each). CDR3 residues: CASSLSGGAGELFF. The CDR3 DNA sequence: TGTGCCAGCAGTTTATCAGGGGGGGCCGGGGAGCTGTTTTTT.